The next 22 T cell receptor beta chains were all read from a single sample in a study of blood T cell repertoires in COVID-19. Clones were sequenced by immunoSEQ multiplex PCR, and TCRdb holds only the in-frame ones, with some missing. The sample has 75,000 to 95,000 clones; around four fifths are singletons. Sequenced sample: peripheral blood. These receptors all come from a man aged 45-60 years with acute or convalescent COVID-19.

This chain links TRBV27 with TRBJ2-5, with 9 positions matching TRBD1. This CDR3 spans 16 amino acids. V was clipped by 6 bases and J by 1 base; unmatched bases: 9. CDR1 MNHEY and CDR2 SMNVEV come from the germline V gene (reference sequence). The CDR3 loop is CASRGGTGTSQETQYF. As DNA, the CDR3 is TGTGCCAGCAGGGGTGGGACAGGGACGTCCCAAGAGACCCAGTACTTC.

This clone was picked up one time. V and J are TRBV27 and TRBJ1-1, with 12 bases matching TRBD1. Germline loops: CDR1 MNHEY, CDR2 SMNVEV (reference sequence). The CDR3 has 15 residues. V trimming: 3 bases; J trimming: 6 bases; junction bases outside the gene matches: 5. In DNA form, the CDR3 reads TGTGCCAGCAGTTTTCGGGACAGGGGGCTCGCTGAAGCTTTCTTT. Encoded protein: CASSFRDRGLAEAFF.

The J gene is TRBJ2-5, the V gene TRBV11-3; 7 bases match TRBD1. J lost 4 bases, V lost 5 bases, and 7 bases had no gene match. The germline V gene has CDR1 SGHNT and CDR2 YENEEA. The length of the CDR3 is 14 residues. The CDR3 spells CASSASGQLETQYF. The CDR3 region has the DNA TGTGCCAGCAGCGCCTCGGGACAGCTAGAGACCCAGTACTTC.

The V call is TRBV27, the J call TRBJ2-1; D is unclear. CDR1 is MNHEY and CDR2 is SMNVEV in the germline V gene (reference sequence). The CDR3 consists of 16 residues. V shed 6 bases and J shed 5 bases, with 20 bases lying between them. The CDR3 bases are TGTGCCAGCAGGCCGAAAAGCGTGTCGCCGAACAATGAGCAGTTCTTC. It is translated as CASRPKSVSPNNEQFF.

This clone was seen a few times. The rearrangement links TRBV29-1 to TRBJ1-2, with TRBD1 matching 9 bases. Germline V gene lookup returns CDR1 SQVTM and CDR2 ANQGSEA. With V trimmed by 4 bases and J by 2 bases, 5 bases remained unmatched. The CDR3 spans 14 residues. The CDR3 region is CSVVQGAKNYGYTF. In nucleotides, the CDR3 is TGCAGCGTTGTACAGGGGGCTAAGAACTATGGCTACACCTTC.

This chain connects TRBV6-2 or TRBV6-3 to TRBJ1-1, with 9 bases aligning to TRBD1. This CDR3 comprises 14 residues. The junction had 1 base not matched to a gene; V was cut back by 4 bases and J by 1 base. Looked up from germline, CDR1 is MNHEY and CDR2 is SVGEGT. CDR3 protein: CASSSGQGNTEAFF. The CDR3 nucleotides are TGTGCCAGCAGTTCGGGACAGGGGAACACTGAAGCTTTCTTT.

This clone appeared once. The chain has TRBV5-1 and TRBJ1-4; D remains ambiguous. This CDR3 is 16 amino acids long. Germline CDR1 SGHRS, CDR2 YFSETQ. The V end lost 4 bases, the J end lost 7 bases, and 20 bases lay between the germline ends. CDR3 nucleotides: TGCGCCAGCAGCCGTTCGCCAAACGTAGAGGGTGAAAAACTGTTTTTT. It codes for CASSRSPNVEGEKLFF. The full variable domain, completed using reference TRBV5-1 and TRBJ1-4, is KAGVTQTPRYLIKTRGQQVTLSCSPISGHRSVSWYQQTPGQGLQFLFEYFSETQRNKGNFPGRFSGRQFSNSRSEMNVSTLELGDSALYLCASSRSPNVEGEKLFFGSGTQLSVL.

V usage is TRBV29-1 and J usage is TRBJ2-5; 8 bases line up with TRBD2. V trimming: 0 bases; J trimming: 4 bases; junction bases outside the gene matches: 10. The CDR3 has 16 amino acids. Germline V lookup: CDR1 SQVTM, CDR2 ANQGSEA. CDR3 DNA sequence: TGCAGCGTTGAAGATCTTATCGGGAGGGACCGAGAGACCCAGTACTTC. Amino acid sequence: CSVEDLIGRDRETQYF.

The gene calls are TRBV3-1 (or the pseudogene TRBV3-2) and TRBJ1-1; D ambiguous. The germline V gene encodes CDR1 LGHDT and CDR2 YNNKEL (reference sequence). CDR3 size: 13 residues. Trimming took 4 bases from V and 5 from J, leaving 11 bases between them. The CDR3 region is CASSRPGRTEAFF. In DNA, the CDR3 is TGTGCCAGCAGCCGCCCGGGGAGAACTGAAGCTTTCTTT.

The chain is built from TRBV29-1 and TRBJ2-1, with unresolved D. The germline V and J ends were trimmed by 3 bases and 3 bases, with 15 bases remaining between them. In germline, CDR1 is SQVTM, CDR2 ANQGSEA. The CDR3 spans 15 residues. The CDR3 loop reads CSVDLQLSFYNEQFF. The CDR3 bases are TGCAGCGTTGATCTTCAGTTGTCTTTCTACAATGAGCAGTTCTTC.

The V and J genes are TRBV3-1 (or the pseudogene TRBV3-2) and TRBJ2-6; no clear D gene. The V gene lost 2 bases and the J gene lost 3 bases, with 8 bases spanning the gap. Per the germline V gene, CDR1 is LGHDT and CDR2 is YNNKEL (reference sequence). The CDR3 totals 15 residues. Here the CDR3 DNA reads TGTGCCAGCAGCCAATCAGGTGGTGGGGCCAACGTCCTGACTTTC. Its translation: CASSQSGGGANVLTF.

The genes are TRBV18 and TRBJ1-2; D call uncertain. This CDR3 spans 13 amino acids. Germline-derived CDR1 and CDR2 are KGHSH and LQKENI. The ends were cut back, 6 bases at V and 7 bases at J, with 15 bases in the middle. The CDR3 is CASSPSEGLGYTF. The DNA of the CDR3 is TGTGCCAGCTCCCCGTCTGAGGGTCTTGGCTACACCTTC.

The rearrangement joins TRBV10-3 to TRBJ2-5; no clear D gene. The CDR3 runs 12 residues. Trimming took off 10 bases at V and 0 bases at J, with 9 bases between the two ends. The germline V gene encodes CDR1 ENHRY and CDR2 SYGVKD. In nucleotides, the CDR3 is TGTGCCACCCGCCGGGACCAAGAGACCCAGTACTTC. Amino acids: CATRRDQETQYF.

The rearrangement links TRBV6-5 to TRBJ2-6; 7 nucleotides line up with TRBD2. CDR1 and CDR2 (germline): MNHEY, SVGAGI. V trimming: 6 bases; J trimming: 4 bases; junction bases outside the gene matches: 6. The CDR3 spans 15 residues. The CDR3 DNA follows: TGTGCCAGCAGAGACGGGGGGTCCGGGGCCAACGTCCTGACTTTC. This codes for CASRDGGSGANVLTF.

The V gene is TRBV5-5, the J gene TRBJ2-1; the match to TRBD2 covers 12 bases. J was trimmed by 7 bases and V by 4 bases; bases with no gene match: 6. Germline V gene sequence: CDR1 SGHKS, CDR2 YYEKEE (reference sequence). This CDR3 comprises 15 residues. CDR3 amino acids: CASSLTSGSVNEQFF. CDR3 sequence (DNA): TGTGCCAGCAGCCTGACTAGCGGGAGTGTGAATGAGCAGTTCTTC.

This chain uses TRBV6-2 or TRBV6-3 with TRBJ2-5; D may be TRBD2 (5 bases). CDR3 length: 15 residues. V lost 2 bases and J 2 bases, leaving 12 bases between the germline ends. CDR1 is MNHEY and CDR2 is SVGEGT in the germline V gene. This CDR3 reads CASSYVAGRQETQYF. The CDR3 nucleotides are TGTGCCAGCAGTTACGTCGCGGGCCGGCAAGAGACCCAGTACTTC.

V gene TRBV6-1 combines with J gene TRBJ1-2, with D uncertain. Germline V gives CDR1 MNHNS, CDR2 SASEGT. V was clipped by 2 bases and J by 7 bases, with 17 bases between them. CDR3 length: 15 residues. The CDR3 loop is CASSEPTRISSGYTF. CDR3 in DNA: TGTGCCAGCAGTGAACCGACGAGGATCAGCAGTGGCTACACCTTC.

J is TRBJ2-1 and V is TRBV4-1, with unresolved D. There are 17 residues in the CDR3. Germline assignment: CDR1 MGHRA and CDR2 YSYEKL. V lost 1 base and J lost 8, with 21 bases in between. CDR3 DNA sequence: TGCGCCAGCAGCCAAGTTTGGGTACGAGGTTTTTTCTATGAGCAGTTCTTC. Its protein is CASSQVWVRGFFYEQFF.

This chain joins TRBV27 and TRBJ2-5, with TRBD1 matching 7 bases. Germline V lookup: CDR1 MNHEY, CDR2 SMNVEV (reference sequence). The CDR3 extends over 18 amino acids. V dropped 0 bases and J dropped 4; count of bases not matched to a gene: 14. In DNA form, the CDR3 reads TGTGCCAGCAGTTTATCCGCCGCCCCCTTGACAGGGAGAGAGACCCAGTACTTC. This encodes CASSLSAAPLTGRETQYF.

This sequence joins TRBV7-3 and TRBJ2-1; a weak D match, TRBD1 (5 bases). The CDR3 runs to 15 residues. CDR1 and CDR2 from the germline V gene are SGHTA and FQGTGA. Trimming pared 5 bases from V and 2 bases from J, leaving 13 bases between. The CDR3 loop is CASSLGQSTYNEQFF. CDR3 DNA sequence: TGTGCCAGCAGCCTAGGACAAAGCACCTACAATGAGCAGTTCTTC. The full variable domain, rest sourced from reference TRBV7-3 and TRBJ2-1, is GAGVSQTPSNKVTEKGKYVELRCDPISGHTALYWYRQSLGQGPEFLIYFQGTGAADDSGLPNDRFFAVRPEGSVSTLKIQRTERGDSAVYLCASSLGQSTYNEQFFGPGTRLTVL.

In DNA, the CDR3 is TGTGCCACCAGTGACGAGAAAACCTACAATGAGCAGTTCTTC. It encodes CATSDEKTYNEQFF. The chain carries TRBV24-1 and TRBJ2-1; D is uncertain. V shed 4 bases and J shed 2 bases, with 8 bases lying between them. The CDR3 extends over 14 amino acids. The germline V gene has CDR1 KGHDR and CDR2 SFDVKD.

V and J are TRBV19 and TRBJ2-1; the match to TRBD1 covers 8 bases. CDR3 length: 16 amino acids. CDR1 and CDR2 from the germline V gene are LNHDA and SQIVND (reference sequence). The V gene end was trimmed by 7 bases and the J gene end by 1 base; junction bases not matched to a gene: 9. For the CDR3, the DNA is TGTGCCAGTAAGGGTTTAGGGGACAGGTCCTACAATGAGCAGTTCTTC. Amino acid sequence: CASKGLGDRSYNEQFF. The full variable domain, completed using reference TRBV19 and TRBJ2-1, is DGGITQSPKYLFRKEGQNVTLSCEQNLNHDAMYWYRQDPGQGLRLIYYSQIVNDFQKGDIAEGYSVSREKKESFPLTVTSAQKNPTAFYLCASKGLGDRSYNEQFFGPGTRLTVL.